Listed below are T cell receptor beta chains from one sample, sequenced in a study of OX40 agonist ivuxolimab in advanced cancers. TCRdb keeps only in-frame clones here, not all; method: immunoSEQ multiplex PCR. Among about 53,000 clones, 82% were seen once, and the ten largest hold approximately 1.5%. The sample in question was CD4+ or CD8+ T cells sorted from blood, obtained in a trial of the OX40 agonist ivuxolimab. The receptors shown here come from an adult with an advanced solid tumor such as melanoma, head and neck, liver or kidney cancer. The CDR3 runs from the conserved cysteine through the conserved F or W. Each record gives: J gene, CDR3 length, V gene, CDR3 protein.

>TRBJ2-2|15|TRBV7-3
CASSLAQGVDGELFF
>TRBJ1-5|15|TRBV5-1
CASSLGAGQGQPKHF
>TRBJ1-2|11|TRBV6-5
CASRQNRGYTF
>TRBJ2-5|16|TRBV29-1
CSALPRDRPFEETQYF
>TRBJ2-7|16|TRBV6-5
CASSYSGGGVSYEQYF
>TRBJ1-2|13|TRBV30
CAGTGTGNYGYTF
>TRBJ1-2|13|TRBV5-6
CASSLSNLDGYTF
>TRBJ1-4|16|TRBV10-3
CAISESTDRGDEKLFF
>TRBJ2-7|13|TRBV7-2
CASSFGGTYEQYF
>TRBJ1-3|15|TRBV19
CASSMGGQSGNTIYF
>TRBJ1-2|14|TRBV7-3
CASSLTGGDYGYTF
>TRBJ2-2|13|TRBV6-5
CATRRDTTGELFF
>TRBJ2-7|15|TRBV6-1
CASSEKGQGKGEQYF
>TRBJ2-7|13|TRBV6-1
CASRVRGFYEQYF
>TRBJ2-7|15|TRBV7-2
CASSWDGGSWYEQYF
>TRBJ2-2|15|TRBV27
CASRIQGALTGELFF
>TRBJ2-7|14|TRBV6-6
CASRYGQGLHEQYF